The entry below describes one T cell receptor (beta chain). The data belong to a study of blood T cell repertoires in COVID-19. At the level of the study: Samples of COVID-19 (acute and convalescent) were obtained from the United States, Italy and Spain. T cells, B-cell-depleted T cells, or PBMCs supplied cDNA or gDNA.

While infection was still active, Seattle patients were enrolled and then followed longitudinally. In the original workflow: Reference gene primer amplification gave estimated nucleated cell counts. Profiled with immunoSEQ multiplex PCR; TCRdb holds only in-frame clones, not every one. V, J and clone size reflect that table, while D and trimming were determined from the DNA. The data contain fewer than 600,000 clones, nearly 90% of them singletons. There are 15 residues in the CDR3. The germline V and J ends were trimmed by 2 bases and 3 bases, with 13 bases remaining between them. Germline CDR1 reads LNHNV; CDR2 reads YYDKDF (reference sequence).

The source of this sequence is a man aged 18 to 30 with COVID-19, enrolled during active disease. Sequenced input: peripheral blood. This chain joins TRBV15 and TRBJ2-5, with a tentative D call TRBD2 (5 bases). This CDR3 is CATSRSSPGKETQYF. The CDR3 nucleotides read TGTGCCACCAGCAGATCCAGTCCCGGGAAAGAGACCCAGTACTTC.